The 3 T cell receptor beta chains listed next were all sequenced from one sample in a study of CD8 T cells in Susac syndrome. After extraction with the RNeasy kit, about 0.5 to 1 ug of the RNA was reverse transcribed using random hexamers. TCRdb analysed the immunoSEQ multiplex PCR reads with MiXCR anew, one entry per CDR3 protein. The data contain around 130,000 distinct CDR3 sequences, around 85% of them singletons. Sequencing was done on a sample of CD8+ T cells from PBMCs. The receptors derive from a human donor with multiple sclerosis.

The chain carries TRBV6-5 and TRBJ1-2; 7 nucleotides agree with TRBD1. The CDR3 has 18 amino acids. Germline trimming cut 2 bases from V and 6 bases from J; bases unmatched to any gene: 18. Germline CDR1 reads MNHEY; CDR2 reads SVGAGI. The CDR3 loop reads CASSYPPRGGIYLDGYTF. CDR3 nucleotides: TGTGCCAGCAGTTACCCGCCCAGGGGGGGTATCTATTTGGATGGCTACACCTTC.

The chain couples TRBV11-2 to TRBJ2-5; TRBD2 aligns across 9 bases. J lost 3 bases, V lost 0 bases, and 5 bases had no gene match. The CDR3 extends over 16 amino acids. Germline V gene data show CDR1 as SGHAT and CDR2 as FQNNGV. The DNA for the CDR3 is TGTGCCAGCAGCTTAGATGCTAGCGGGGCCAAAGAGACCCAGTACTTC. Amino acids: CASSLDASGAKETQYF.

The chain employs TRBV20-1 and TRBJ1-1; 11 nucleotides align to TRBD1. The CDR3 spans 16 residues. Germline loops: CDR1 DFQATT, CDR2 SNEGSKA (reference sequence). V gave up 6 bases and J gave up 4 bases; unmatched junction bases: 13. The CDR3 coding sequence is TGCAGTGCCCCCCGATGGGACAGGGGGGAGGGCACTGAAGCTTTCTTT. It is translated as CSAPRWDRGEGTEAFF.